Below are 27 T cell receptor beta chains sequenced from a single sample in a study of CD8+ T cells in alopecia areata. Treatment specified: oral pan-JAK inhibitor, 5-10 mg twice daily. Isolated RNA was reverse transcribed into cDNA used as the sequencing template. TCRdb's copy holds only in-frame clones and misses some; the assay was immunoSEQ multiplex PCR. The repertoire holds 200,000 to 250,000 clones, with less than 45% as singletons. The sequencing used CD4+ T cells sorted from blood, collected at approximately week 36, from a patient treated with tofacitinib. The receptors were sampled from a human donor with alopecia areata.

The DNA for the CDR3 is TGTGCCAGCAGCAATGCGGGCCTCGGGGGGGAGCAGCCCCAGCATTTT. This encodes CASSNAGLGGEQPQHF. J is TRBJ1-5 and V is TRBV28; TRBD1 might be the D (5 bases). The CDR3 consists of 16 residues. Germline V lookup: CDR1 MDHEN, CDR2 SYDVKM. Between the trimmed V and J ends, which lost 6 bases and 7 bases, there was a span of 22 bases.

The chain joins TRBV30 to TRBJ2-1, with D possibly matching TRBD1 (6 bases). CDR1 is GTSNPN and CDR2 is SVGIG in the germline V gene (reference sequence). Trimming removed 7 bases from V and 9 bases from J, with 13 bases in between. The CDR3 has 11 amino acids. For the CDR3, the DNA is TGTGCCTTCAGGGGATATGGTGAGCAGTTCTTC. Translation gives CAFRGYGEQFF.

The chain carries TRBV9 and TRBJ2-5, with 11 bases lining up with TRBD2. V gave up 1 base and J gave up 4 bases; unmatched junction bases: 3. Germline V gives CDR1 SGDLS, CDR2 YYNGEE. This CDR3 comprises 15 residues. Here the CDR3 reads CASSVQGTSGETQYF. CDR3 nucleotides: TGTGCCAGCAGCGTACAAGGGACTAGCGGAGAGACCCAGTACTTC.

In DNA, the CDR3 is TGTGCCAGCAGCCGGGACGAACGGACCCAGTACTTC. This codes for CASSRDERTQYF. The V and J genes are TRBV7-2 and TRBJ2-5, with D tentatively TRBD1 or TRBD2 (5 bases each). This CDR3 contains 12 residues. Trimming took off 5 bases at V and 7 bases at J, with 11 bases between the two ends. Germline lookup yields CDR1 SGHTA and CDR2 FQGNSA.

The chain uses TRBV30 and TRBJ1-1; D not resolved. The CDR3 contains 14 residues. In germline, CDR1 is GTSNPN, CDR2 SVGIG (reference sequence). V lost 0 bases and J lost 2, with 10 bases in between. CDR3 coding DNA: TGTGCCTGGAGTGTACGTCGTATTAACACTGAAGCTTTCTTT. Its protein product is CAWSVRRINTEAFF.

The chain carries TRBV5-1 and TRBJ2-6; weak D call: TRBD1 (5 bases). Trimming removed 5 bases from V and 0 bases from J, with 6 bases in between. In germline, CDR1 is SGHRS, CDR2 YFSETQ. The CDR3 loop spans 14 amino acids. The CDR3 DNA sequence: TGCGCCAGCAGAGGGGTCTCTGGGGCCAACGTCCTGACTTTC. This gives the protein CASRGVSGANVLTF.

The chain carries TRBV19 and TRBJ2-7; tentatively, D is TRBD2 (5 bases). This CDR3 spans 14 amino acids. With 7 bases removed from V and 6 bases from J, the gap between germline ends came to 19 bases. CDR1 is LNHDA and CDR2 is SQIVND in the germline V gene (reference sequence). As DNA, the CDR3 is TGTGCCAGTAAAGTGGGAGAGGTTTCTGGCGAGCAGTACTTC. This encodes CASKVGEVSGEQYF.

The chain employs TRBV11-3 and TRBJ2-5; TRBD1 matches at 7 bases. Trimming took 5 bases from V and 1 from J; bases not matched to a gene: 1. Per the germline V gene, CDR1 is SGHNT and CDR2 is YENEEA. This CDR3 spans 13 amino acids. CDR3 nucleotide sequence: TGTGCCAGCAGCCGACAGGGCCAAGAGACCCAGTACTTC. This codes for CASSRQGQETQYF.

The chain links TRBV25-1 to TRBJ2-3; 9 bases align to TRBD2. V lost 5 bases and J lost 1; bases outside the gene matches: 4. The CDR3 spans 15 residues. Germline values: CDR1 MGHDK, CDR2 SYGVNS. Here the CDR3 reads CASSRAGGGTDTQYF. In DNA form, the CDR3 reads TGTGCCAGCAGTCGAGCGGGAGGTGGCACAGATACGCAGTATTTT.

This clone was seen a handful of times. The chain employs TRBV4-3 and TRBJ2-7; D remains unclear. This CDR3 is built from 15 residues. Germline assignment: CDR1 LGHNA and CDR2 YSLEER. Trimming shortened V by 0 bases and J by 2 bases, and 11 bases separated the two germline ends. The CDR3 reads CASSQDGMAAYEQYF. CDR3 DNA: TGCGCCAGCAGCCAAGATGGGATGGCGGCCTACGAGCAGTACTTC.

The CDR3 DNA reads TGTGCCAGCAGCGTAGCGGGGGGTCCCCAGCATTTT. Translation gives CASSVAGGPQHF. The chain has TRBV9 and TRBJ1-5; a weak D match, TRBD1 (5 bases). Trimming left V 0 bases short and J 10 bases short, with 8 bases between. The V gene's germline CDR1 is SGDLS and CDR2 YYNGEE. The CDR3 consists of 12 residues.

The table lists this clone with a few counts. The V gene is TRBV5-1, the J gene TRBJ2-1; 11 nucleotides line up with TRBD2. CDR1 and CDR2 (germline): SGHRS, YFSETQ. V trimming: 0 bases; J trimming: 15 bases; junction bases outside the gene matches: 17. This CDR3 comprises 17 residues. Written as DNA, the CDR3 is TGCGCCAGCAGCTTGGAGGGTGGATTACTAGCGGGAGCGGTCCCGTTCTTC. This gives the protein CASSLEGGLLAGAVPFF.

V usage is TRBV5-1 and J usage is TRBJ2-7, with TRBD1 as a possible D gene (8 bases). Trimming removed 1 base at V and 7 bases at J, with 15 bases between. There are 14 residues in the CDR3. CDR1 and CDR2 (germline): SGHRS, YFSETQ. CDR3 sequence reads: CASSLQGAGAEQYF. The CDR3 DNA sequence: TGCGCCAGCAGCTTGCAGGGGGCGGGAGCGGAGCAGTACTTC.

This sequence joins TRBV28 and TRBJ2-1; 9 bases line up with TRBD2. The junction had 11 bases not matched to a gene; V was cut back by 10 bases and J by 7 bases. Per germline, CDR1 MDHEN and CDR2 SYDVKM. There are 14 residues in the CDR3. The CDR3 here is CATTSGGAGNEQFF. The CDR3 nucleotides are TGTGCCACGACTAGCGGCGGAGCTGGGAATGAGCAGTTCTTC. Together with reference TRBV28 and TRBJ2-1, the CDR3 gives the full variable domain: DVKVTQSSRYLVKRTGEKVFLECVQDMDHENMFWYRQDPGLGLRLIYFSYDVKMKEKGDIPEGYSVSREKKERFSLILESASTNQTSMYLCATTSGGAGNEQFFGPGTRLTVL.

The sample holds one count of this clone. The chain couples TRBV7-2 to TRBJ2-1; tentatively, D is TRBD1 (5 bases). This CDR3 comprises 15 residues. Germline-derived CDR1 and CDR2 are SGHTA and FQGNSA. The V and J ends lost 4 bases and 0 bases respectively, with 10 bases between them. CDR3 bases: TGTGCCAGCAGCTCCGACAGTTCCTCCTACAATGAGCAGTTCTTC. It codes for CASSSDSSSYNEQFF.

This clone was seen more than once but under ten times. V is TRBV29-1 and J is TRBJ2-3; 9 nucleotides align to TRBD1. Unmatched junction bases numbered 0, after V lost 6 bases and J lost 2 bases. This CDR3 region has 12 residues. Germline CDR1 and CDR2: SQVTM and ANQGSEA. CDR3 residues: CSVQGATDTQYF. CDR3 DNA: TGCAGCGTACAGGGGGCCACAGATACGCAGTATTTT.

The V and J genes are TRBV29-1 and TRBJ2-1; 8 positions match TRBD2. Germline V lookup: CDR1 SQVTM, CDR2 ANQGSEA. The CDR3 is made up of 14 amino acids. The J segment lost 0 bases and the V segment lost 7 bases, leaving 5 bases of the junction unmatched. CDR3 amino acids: CSAGGPSSYNEQFF. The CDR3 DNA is TGCAGCGCGGGGGGGCCGAGCTCCTACAATGAGCAGTTCTTC.

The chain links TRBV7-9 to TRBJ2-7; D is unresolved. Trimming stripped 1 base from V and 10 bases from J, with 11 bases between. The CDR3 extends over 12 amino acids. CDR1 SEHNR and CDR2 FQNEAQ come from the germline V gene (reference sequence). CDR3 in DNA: TGTGCCAGCAGCTTAGTGGCAATTATACAGTACTTC. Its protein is CASSLVAIIQYF.

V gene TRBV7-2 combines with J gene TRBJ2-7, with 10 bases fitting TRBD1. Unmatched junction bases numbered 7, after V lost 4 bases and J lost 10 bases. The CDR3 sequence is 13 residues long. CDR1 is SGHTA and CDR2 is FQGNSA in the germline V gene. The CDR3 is CASSSSGQGSQYF. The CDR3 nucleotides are TGTGCCAGCAGCTCCTCGGGACAGGGGTCCCAGTACTTC.

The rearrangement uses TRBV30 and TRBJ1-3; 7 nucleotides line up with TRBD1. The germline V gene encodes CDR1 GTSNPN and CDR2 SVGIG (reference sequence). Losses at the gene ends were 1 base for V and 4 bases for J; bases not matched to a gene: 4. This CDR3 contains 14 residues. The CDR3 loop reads CAWSAGTEGNTIYF. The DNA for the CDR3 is TGTGCCTGGAGTGCGGGGACAGAAGGAAACACCATATATTTT.

As DNA, the CDR3 is TGTGCCAGCAGTTACGGGGGGACTAGCTTTAGGGAGCAGTACTTC. Amino acid sequence: CASSYGGTSFREQYF. The gene calls are TRBV5-4 and TRBJ2-7, with 9 bases that match TRBD2. The junction had 13 bases not matched to a gene; V was cut back by 5 bases and J by 7 bases. CDR1 is SGHNT and CDR2 is YYREEE in the germline V gene (reference sequence). The CDR3 runs 15 residues.

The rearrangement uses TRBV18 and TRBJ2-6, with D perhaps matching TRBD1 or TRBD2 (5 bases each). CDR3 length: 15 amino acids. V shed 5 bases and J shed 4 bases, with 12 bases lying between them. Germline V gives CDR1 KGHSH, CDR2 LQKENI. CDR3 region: CASSVGVSGANVLTF. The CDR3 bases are TGTGCCAGCTCAGTGGGGGTAAGCGGGGCCAACGTCCTGACTTTC.

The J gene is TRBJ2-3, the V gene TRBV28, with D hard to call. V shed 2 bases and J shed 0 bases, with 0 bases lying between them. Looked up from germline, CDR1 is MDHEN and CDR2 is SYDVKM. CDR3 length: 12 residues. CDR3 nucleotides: TGTGCCAGCAGTTTAAGCACAGATACGCAGTATTTT. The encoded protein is CASSLSTDTQYF.

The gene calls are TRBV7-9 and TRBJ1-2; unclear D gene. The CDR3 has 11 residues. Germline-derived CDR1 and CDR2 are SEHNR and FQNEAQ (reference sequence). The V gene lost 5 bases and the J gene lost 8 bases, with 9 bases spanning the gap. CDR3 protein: CASSLQAGYTF. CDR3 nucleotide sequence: TGTGCCAGCAGCCTCCAGGCCGGCTACACCTTC. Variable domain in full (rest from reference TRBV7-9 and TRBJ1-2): DTGVSQNPRHKITKRGQNVTFRCDPISEHNRLYWYRQTLGQGPEFLTYFQNEAQLEKSRLLSDRFSAERPKGSFSTLEIQRTEQGDSAMYLCASSLQAGYTFGSGTRLTVV.

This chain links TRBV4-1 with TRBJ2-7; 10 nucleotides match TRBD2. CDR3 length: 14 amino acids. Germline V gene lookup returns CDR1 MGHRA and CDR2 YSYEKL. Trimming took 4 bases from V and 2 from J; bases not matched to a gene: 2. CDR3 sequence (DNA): TGCGCCAGCAGCCGACTAGCGGGCACCTACGAGCAGTACTTC. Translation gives CASSRLAGTYEQYF.

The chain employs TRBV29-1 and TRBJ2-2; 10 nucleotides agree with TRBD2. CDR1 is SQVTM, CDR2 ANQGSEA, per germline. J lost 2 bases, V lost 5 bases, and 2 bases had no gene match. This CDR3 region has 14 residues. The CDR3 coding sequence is TGCAGCGTTAGCGGGAGGGTAAACACCGGGGAGCTGTTTTTT. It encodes CSVSGRVNTGELFF.

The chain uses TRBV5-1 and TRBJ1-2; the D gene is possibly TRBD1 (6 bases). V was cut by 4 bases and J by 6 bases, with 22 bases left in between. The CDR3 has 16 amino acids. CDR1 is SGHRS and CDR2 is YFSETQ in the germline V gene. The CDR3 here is CASSPSPHRVGDGYTF. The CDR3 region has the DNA TGCGCCAGCAGCCCGAGCCCTCACAGGGTCGGAGATGGCTACACCTTC. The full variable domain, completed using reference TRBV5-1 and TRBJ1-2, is KAGVTQTPRYLIKTRGQQVTLSCSPISGHRSVSWYQQTPGQGLQFLFEYFSETQRNKGNFPGRFSGRQFSNSRSEMNVSTLELGDSALYLCASSPSPHRVGDGYTFGSGTRLTVV.